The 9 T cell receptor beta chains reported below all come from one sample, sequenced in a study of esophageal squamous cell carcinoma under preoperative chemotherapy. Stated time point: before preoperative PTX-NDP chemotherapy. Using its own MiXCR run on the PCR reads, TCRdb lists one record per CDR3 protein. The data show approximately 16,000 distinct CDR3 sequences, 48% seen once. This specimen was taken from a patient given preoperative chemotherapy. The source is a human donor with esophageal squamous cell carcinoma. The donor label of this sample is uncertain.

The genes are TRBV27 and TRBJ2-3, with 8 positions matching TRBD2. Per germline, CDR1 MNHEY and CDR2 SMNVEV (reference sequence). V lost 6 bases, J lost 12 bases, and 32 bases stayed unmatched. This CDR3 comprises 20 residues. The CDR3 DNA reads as TGTGCCAGCAGGAGCGGGGGCGGAGTAGTGGGGCGGGGAGCCAAAAACACTCAGTATTTT. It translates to CASRSGGGVVGRGAKNTQYF.

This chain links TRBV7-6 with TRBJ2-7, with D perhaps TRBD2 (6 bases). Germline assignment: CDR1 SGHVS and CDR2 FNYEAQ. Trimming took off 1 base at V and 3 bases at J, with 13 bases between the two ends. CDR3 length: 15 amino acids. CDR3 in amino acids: CASSLGPTSYYEQYF. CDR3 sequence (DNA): TGTGCCAGCAGCTTAGGGCCCACTAGCTACTACGAGCAGTACTTC.

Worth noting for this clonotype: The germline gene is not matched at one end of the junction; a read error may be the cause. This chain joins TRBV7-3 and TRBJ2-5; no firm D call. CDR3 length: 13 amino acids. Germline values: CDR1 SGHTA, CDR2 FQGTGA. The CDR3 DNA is TGTGCCAGCAGCGTAACTCATCAAGAGACCCAGTACTTC. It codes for CASSVTHQETQYF.

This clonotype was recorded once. CDR3 DNA: TGTGCCAGCAGCCCAGCCCGGGGCGATGAGCAGTTCTTC. The encoded protein is CASSPARGDEQFF. The chain has TRBV6-1 and TRBJ2-1; either TRBD1 or TRBD2 may fit D (5 bases each). Germline V gene lookup returns CDR1 MNHNS and CDR2 SASEGT. The CDR3 totals 13 residues. Trimming took off 6 bases at V and 8 bases at J, with 14 bases between the two ends.

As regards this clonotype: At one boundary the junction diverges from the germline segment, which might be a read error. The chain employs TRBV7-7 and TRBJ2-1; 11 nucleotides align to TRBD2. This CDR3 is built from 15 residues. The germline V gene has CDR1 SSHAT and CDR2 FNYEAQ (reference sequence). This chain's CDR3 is CASSFSGGAGDEQFF. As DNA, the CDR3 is TGTGCTAGCAGCTTTAGCGGGGGGGCCGGGGATGAGCAGTTCTTC.

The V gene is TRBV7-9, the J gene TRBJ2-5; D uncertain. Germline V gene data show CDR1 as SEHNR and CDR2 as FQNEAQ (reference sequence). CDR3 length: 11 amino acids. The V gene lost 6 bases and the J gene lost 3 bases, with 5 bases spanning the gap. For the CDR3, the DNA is TGTGCCAGCAGGACGGAAGAGACCCAGTACTTC. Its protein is CASRTEETQYF.

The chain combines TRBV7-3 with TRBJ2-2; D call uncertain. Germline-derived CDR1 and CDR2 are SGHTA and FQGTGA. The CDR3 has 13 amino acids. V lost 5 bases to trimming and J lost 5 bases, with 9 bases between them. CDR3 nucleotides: TGTGCCAGCAGCCCAGACTGGACCGGGGAGCTGTTTTTT. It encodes CASSPDWTGELFF.

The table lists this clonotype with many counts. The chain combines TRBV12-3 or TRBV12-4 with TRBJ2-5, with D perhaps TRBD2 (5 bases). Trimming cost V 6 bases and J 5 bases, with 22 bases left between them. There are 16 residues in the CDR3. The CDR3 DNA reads TGTGCCAGCAGATACTCTATGGGGAGCAGTTTGGAGACCCAGTACTTC. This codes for CASRYSMGSSLETQYF.

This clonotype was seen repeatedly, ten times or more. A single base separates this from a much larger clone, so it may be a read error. CDR3 in DNA: TGTGCCATCAGTGAGTCCGGACAGCCTCCTTACAATGAGCAGTACTTC. The encoded protein is CAISESGQPPYNEQYF. The chain recombines TRBV10-3 with TRBJ2-5; possible D gene TRBD1, 6 bases. The CDR3 contains 16 residues. Trimming cost V 0 bases and J 11 bases, with 22 bases left between them. The germline gives CDR1 ENHRY, CDR2 SYGVKD.